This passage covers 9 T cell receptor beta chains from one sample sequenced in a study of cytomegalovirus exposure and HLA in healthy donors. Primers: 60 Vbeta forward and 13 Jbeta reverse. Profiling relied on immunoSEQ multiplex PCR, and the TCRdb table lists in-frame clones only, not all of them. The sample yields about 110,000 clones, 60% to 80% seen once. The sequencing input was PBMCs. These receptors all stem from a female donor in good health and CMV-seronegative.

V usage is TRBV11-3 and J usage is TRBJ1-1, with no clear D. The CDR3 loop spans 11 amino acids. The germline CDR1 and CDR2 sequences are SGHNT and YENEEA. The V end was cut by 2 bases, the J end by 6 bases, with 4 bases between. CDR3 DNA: TGTGCCAGCAGCTTAACTTCTGAAGCTTTCTTT. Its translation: CASSLTSEAFF.

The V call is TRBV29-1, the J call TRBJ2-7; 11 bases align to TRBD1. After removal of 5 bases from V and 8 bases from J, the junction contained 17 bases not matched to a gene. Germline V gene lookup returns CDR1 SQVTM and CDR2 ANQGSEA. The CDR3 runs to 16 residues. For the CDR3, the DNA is TGCAGCGTTAGGGGCGGGGCAGGACAGGGGGCGATAAAGCAGTACTTC. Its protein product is CSVRGGAGQGAIKQYF.

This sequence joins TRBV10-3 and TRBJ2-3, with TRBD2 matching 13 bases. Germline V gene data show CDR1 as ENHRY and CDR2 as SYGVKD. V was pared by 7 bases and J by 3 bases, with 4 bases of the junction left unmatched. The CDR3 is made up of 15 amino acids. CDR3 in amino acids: CAIKGLAGVTDTQYF. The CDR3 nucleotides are TGTGCCATCAAAGGACTAGCGGGAGTAACAGATACGCAGTATTTT.

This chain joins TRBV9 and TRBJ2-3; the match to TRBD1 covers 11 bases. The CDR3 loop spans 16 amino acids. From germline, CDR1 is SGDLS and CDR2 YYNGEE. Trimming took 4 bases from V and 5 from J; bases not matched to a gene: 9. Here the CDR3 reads CASSTRTGGAGDTQYF. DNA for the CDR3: TGTGCCAGCAGCACCCGGACAGGGGGCGCCGGAGATACGCAGTATTTT.

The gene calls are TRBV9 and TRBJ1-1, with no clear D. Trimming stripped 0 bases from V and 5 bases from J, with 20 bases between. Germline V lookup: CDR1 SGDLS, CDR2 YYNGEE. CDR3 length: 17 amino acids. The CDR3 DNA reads TGTGCCAGCAGCGTAGCTCCCGCGGCATCGGAGGTGACTGAAGCTTTCTTT. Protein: CASSVAPAASEVTEAFF.

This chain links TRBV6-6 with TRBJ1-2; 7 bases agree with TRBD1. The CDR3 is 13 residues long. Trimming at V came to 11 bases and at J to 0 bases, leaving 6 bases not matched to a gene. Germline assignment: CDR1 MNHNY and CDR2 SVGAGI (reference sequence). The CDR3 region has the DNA TGTGCCGCCAGGACAGGCGCTAACTATGGCTACACCTTC. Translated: CAARTGANYGYTF.

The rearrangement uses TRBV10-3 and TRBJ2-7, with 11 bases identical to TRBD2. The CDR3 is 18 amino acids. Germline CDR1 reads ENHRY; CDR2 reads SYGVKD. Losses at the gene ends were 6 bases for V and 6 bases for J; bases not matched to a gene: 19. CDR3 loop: CAISDPGDKLAGVFEQYF. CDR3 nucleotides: TGTGCCATCAGCGACCCGGGGGACAAACTAGCGGGAGTGTTCGAGCAGTACTTC.

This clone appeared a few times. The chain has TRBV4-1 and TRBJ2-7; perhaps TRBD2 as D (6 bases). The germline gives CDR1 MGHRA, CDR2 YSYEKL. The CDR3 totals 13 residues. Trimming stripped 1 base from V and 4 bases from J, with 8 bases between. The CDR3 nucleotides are TGCGCCAGCAGCCAAGTTCGGGGGTACGAGCAGTACTTC. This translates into CASSQVRGYEQYF.

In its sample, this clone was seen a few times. Here the CDR3 DNA reads TGTGCCAGCAGTGAACAGATTACCTACGAGCAGTACTTC. This gives the protein CASSEQITYEQYF. J is TRBJ2-7 and V is TRBV2; no reliable D call. This CDR3 contains 13 residues. Trimming removed 2 bases at V and 2 bases at J, with 7 bases between. The germline V gene encodes CDR1 SNHLY and CDR2 FYNNEI. Drawing the rest from reference TRBV2 and TRBJ2-7, the complete variable domain is EPEVTQTPSHQVTQMGQEVILRCVPISNHLYFYWYRQILGQKVEFLVSFYNNEISEKSEIFDDQFSVERPDGSNFTLKIRSTKLEDSAMYFCASSEQITYEQYFGPGTRLTVT.